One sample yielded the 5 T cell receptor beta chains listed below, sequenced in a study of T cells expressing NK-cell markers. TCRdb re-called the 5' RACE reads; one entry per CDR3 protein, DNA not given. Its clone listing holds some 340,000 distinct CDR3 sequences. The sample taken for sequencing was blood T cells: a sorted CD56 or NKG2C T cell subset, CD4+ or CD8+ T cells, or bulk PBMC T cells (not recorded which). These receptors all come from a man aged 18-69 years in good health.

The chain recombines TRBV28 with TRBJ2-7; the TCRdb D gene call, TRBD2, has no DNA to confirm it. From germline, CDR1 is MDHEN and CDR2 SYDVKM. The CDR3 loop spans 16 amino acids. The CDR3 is CASRGGRRGSSYEQYF.

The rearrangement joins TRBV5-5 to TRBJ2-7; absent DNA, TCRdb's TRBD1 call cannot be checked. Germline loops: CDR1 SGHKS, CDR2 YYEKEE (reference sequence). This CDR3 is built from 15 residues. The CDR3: CASSLNAGGYYEQYF.

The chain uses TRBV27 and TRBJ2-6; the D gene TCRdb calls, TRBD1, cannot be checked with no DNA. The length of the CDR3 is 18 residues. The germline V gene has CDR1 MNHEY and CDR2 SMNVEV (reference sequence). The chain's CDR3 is CASSRTGWISSGANVLTF.

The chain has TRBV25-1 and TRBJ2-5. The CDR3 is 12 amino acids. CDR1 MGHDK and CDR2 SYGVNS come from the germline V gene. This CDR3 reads CASSFGYETQYF.

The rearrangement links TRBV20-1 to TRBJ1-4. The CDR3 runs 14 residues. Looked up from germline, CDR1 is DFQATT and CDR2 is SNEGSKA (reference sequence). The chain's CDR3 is CSARAGGGHEKLFF.